The source of this TCR beta chain is a study of CD8+CD57+ T cells in acquired aplastic anemia (dated by TCRdb to 2016 to 2019). For the study in its entirety: On average, sorted CD4+ and CD8+ cells yielded around 3.4 ug of extracted DNA, with a range of about 0.18 to 30 ug. Results and caveats for the whole study, not just this receptor: Around 30 CD8+ CDR3 sequences were found in both patients and controls but appeared to be highly expressed in patients and within the immunodominant clones of the patients. No significant difference in CD8+ Simpson's diversity was found between patients and healthy controls (P=0.060).

The CDR3 measures 15 amino acids from cysteine to phenylalanine. Only the CDR3 region is kept as DNA, spanning 45 bases read in frame from base 1. V ends up 6 bases short and J 4 bases short, with an unmatched junction base count of 9. CDR1 SGHRS and CDR2 YFSETQ are derived from the germline V gene. In the study, sorted CD4+ and CD8+ blood T cells from patients with severe aplastic anemia and from healthy subjects underwent deep sequencing of TCR repertoires. Ficoll-Paque density gradient centrifugation was used to isolate peripheral blood mononuclear cells. CD4+ and CD8+ T cells were sorted by FACS or magnetic beads before DNA extraction. Profiling of TCR beta VDJ combinations and CDR3 sequences used genomic DNA as the template. TCR repertoire sequencing was run on an Illumina HiSeq 2000. As for the original processing: Repertoire assessment relied on Simpson's diversity index, CDR3 size and DJ length profiles, and TRBV/TRBJ rearrangement plots. Whichever DNA sequence was most abundant in the deep sequencing data was defined as the immunodominant clone. CDR3 amino acid sequences were screened for sharing across subjects and compared with published repertoires and the VDJdb database. TCRdb cleaned the public reads at Q25 with fastp, built clones with MiXCR and kept in-frame beta chains. Every entry covers one CDR3 protein and lists the most common genes and DNA from its rows. None of the V and J calls come from the authors' own analysis; TCRdb made them. A total of 150,000 to 200,000 distinct CDR3 sequences appear in this sample, about 64% of them only once. The ten largest make up roughly 50% of the sample.

A note on this clonotype: No antigen is known for it. The record has no base qualities; no much larger clone is one base away.

Sample: sorted CD4+, CD8+, or CD8+CD57+ T cells (not recorded which) from PBMCs. The chain is made from TRBV5-1 and TRBJ2-1; 8 junctional bases match TRBD2. The sequence derives from a human donor with severe aplastic anemia or a healthy control (not recorded which). The bases are TGCGCCAGCAAAAACTCGGGGGGGGATTACAATGAGCAGTTCTTC. Its protein reads: CASKNSGGDYNEQFF.